Below are 32 T cell receptor beta chains sequenced from a single sample in a study of T cells in Graves' hyperthyroidism and ophthalmopathy. The TCR beta CDR3 regions underwent amplification using RNA transcripts as the source. Using the HTBI primer set, a first-round RT-PCR was run on the TCR CDR3. One entry per CDR3 protein, called by TCRdb with MiXCR from the multiplex PCR reads. Of about 700,000 distinct CDR3 sequences listed, 14% are singletons. Material: blood. Every receptor here comes from a woman between 18 and 30 years old with Graves' hyperthyroidism.

This clonotype was detected a few times. V usage is TRBV7-2 and J usage is TRBJ2-3; D not certain. This CDR3 spans 15 amino acids. Germline CDR1 SGHTA, CDR2 FQGNSA. V was trimmed by 1 base and J by 6 bases, leaving 14 bases between them. For the CDR3, the DNA is TGTGCCAGCAGCTTAGAAGGTCTCCCGGGCGATACGCAGTATTTT. Protein sequence: CASSLEGLPGDTQYF.

This clonotype was counted many times. The V call is TRBV20-1, the J call TRBJ2-7, with 15 bases lining up with TRBD2. There are 15 residues in the CDR3. Per germline, CDR1 DFQATT and CDR2 SNEGSKA (reference sequence). V lost 2 bases, J lost 7 bases, and 6 bases stayed unmatched. DNA for the CDR3: TGCAGTGCTAGATGGACTAGCGGGAGGGCGGAAGAGCAGTACTTC. Its translation: CSARWTSGRAEEQYF.

In this sample, this clonotype turned up many times. CDR3 DNA: TGTGCCAGCAGCTTAGCGGAGGGGTCCTACAATGAGCAGTTCTTC. It specifies CASSLAEGSYNEQFF. J is TRBJ2-1 and V is TRBV7-8; a possible D gene is TRBD2 (6 bases). Germline CDR1 SGHVS, CDR2 FQNEAQ. V gave up 0 bases and J gave up 1 base, with 7 bases separating them. This CDR3 spans 15 amino acids. The whole variable domain, filled in from reference TRBV7-8 and TRBJ2-1, reads GAGVSQSPRYKVAKRGQDVALRCDPISGHVSLFWYQQALGQGPEFLTYFQNEAQLDKSGLPSDRFFAERPEGSVSTLKIQRTQQEDSAVYLCASSLAEGSYNEQFFGPGTRLTVL.

This clonotype has a handful of counts. The chain recombines TRBV10-3 with TRBJ2-7, with D unclear. The ends were cut back, 4 bases at V and 6 bases at J, with 13 bases in the middle. The CDR3 runs to 13 residues. The germline gives CDR1 ENHRY, CDR2 SYGVKD. This CDR3 is CAISGYSGVEQYF. In nucleotides, the CDR3 is TGTGCCATCAGTGGGTACTCAGGCGTCGAGCAGTACTTC.

This clonotype turned up a few times. The chain employs TRBV4-1 and TRBJ1-1, with 7 positions matching TRBD1. Germline V gene sequence: CDR1 MGHRA, CDR2 YSYEKL. This CDR3 has 13 residues. Trimming took 0 bases from V and 11 from J; bases not matched to a gene: 6. CDR3 in DNA: TGCGCCAGCAGCCAAGAGGATCGCAGGGGGGCTTTCTTT. This translates into CASSQEDRRGAFF.

This clonotype was picked up many times. This chain uses TRBV12-3 or TRBV12-4 with TRBJ2-7; the match to TRBD2 covers 8 bases. V lost 6 bases to trimming and J lost 0 bases; unmatched junction nucleotides: 13. This CDR3 is built from 17 residues. CDR3 in amino acids: CASSVNAGTRSSYEQYF. The CDR3 nucleotides read TGTGCCAGCAGCGTAAACGCCGGGACTAGGAGCTCCTACGAGCAGTACTTC.

This clonotype was detected only a few times. V usage is TRBV7-2 and J usage is TRBJ2-2; TRBD1 or TRBD2 may be the D gene (6 bases each). CDR3 length: 16 amino acids. The germline CDR1 and CDR2 sequences are SGHTA and FQGNSA. Trimming took off 3 bases at V and 4 bases at J, with 15 bases between the two ends. The DNA of the CDR3 is TGTGCCAGCAGCTTTGCCCCCAGGGGAGGCACCGGGGAGCTGTTTTTT. Protein sequence: CASSFAPRGGTGELFF.

This sequence joins TRBV7-9 and TRBJ2-7; D is possibly TRBD1 or TRBD2 (6 bases each). The CDR3 sequence is 16 residues long. CDR1 and CDR2 from the germline V gene are SEHNR and FQNEAQ (reference sequence). Trimming stripped 5 bases from V and 3 bases from J, with 20 bases between. The CDR3 DNA is TGTGCCAGCAGCCCCCCCTCGGGGGCGTCTATCTACGAGCAGTACTTC. It codes for CASSPPSGASIYEQYF.

At least ten counts were recorded for this clonotype. The chain has TRBV7-8 and TRBJ2-5; 8 bases map to TRBD2. The CDR3 is 14 amino acids. Germline-derived CDR1 and CDR2 are SGHVS and FQNEAQ. The junction had 15 bases not matched to a gene; V was cut back by 5 bases and J by 13 bases. CDR3 region: CASSTRTSLGQTYF. The DNA of the CDR3 is TGTGCCAGCAGCACCCGGACTAGCTTGGGGCAGACGTACTTC.

The table lists this clonotype with many counts. This rearrangement joins TRBV12-3 or TRBV12-4 to TRBJ2-1; 11 nucleotides line up with TRBD2. V shed 3 bases and J 8 bases; nucleotides not matched to a gene: 6. The CDR3 runs to 15 residues. The CDR3 reads CASSFLAGGRDEQFF. CDR3 nucleotides: TGTGCCAGCAGTTTTCTAGCGGGAGGTAGGGATGAGCAGTTCTTC.

This clonotype was detected ten times or more. The J gene is TRBJ1-2, the V gene TRBV30; D is perhaps TRBD1 (6 bases). The germline V and J ends were trimmed by 5 bases and 8 bases, with 18 bases remaining between them. This CDR3 contains 13 residues. Looked up from germline, CDR1 is GTSNPN and CDR2 is SVGIG (reference sequence). CDR3 DNA: TGTGCCTGGTCCGGGGGGGCGCTTGGCGGCTACACCTTC. It translates to CAWSGGALGGYTF.

There are a few counts of this clonotype. The J gene is TRBJ2-1, the V gene TRBV29-1; 11 positions agree with TRBD2. The CDR3 covers 13 residues. Unmatched junction bases numbered 5, after V lost 7 bases and J lost 6 bases. Germline lookup yields CDR1 SQVTM and CDR2 ANQGSEA. This chain's CDR3 is CSGSSGRANEQFF. CDR3 coding DNA: TGCAGCGGGAGTAGCGGGAGGGCCAATGAGCAGTTCTTC.

This clonotype occurred a few times. The chain is built from TRBV11-1 and TRBJ1-5; D not certain. Looked up from germline, CDR1 is SGHAT and CDR2 is FQDESV (reference sequence). V was cut by 0 bases and J by 0 bases, with 3 bases left in between. The CDR3 totals 14 residues. The CDR3 protein is CASSLASSNQPQHF. CDR3 nucleotides: TGTGCCAGCAGCTTAGCGAGTAGCAATCAGCCCCAGCATTTT.

This chain joins TRBV12-3 or TRBV12-4 and TRBJ1-2, with unresolved D. V was clipped by 2 bases and J by 8 bases, with 9 bases between them. The CDR3 has 12 residues. The CDR3 coding sequence is TGTGCCAGCAGTTTATCGAGGTTGGGCTACACCTTC. Its protein product is CASSLSRLGYTF.

This clonotype was detected only a few times. The chain couples TRBV6-2 or TRBV6-3 to TRBJ2-7, with 10 nucleotides matching TRBD2. V was pared by 0 bases and J by 3 bases, with 14 bases of the junction left unmatched. Germline lookup yields CDR1 MNHEY and CDR2 SVGEGT. CDR3 length equals 19 residues. CDR3 sequence (DNA): TGTGCCAGCAGTTACTCGAGGCGACTAGCGGGTAGCCTCTTCTACGAGCAGTACTTC. Protein: CASSYSRRLAGSLFYEQYF.

About this clonotype itself: A read error may explain this, as a much larger clone is one base away. This chain links TRBV28 with TRBJ2-7; D perhaps matches TRBD2 (6 bases). Germline lookup yields CDR1 MDHEN and CDR2 SYDVKM. The CDR3 is 17 amino acids. V was cut by 2 bases and J by 2 bases, with 19 bases left in between. The CDR3 reads CASSLAGPAGSAYEQYF. The CDR3 coding sequence is TGTGCCAGCAGTTTAGCGGGACCAGCGGGTTCTGCCTACGAGCAGTACTTC.

The CDR3 DNA sequence: TGTGCCAGCAGCCAGTCGGACAGTCGGAGTGCGTCCCAGTACTTC. This translates into CASSQSDSRSASQYF. V is TRBV3-1 and J is TRBJ2-5; tentatively, D is TRBD1 (6 bases). The CDR3 covers 15 residues. Trimming took 3 bases from V and 9 from J, leaving 20 bases between them. CDR1 is LGHDT and CDR2 is YNNKEL in the germline V gene (reference sequence).

This clonotype appeared many times. The rearrangement links TRBV11-2 to TRBJ2-1, with 13 bases fitting TRBD2. The V gene's germline CDR1 is SGHAT and CDR2 FQNNGV. CDR3 length: 18 amino acids. V lost 5 bases to trimming and J lost 9 bases; unmatched junction nucleotides: 16. The CDR3 spells CASSPPPGLAGDRGEQFF. The CDR3 DNA follows: TGTGCCAGCAGCCCACCCCCCGGACTAGCGGGAGATCGGGGTGAGCAGTTCTTC.

This clonotype came up many times. This chain joins TRBV28 and TRBJ2-3; D perhaps matches TRBD2 (5 bases). Germline CDR1 MDHEN, CDR2 SYDVKM. The V gene lost 6 bases and the J gene lost 2 bases, with 18 bases spanning the gap. The CDR3 has 16 residues. The CDR3 spells CASRRSGVRDTDTQYF. CDR3 nucleotides: TGTGCCAGCAGGAGGTCAGGAGTTCGGGACACAGATACGCAGTATTTT.

J is TRBJ2-5 and V is TRBV4-3; no firm D call. Germline V gives CDR1 LGHNA, CDR2 YSLEER. The CDR3 loop spans 14 amino acids. V lost 0 bases and J lost 5, with 10 bases in between. CDR3 sequence (DNA): TGCGCCAGCAGCCAAGACCTAATTCGGGAGACCCAGTACTTC. This sequence encodes CASSQDLIRETQYF.

The genes are TRBV6-5 and TRBJ2-2; 7 bases agree with TRBD2. The CDR3 contains 16 residues. Germline CDR1 is MNHEY and CDR2 is SVGAGI. The ends lost 2 bases at V and 1 base at J; junction bases unmatched: 4. CDR3 bases: TGTGCCAGCAGTTACGCGGGCGGGAGGAACACCGGGGAGCTGTTTTTT. It codes for CASSYAGGRNTGELFF.

This clonotype was found many times. The rearrangement uses TRBV28 and TRBJ2-7, with TRBD2 as a possible D gene (5 bases). Germline lookup yields CDR1 MDHEN and CDR2 SYDVKM. The CDR3 has 12 amino acids. V gave up 3 bases and J gave up 6 bases, with 9 bases separating them. The chain's CDR3 is CASSLTGSEQYF. CDR3 DNA: TGTGCCAGCAGTTTGACGGGATCCGAGCAGTACTTC.

DNA of the CDR3: TGTGCCAGCAGCTCTCTAGCGGGAGGGATTGGTGAGCAGTTCTTC. Protein product: CASSSLAGGIGEQFF. V and J are TRBV7-8 and TRBJ2-1, with TRBD2 matching over 12 bases. With V trimmed by 4 bases and J by 9 bases, 7 bases remained unmatched. Germline V gene lookup returns CDR1 SGHVS and CDR2 FQNEAQ. CDR3 length: 15 amino acids. Full variable domain (rest looked up from reference TRBV7-8 and TRBJ2-1): GAGVSQSPRYKVAKRGQDVALRCDPISGHVSLFWYQQALGQGPEFLTYFQNEAQLDKSGLPSDRFFAERPEGSVSTLKIQRTQQEDSAVYLCASSSLAGGIGEQFFGPGTRLTVL.

Note on this clonotype: This may arise from a read error, as a much more abundant clone is one base away. The genes are TRBV27 and TRBJ2-6; no definite D call. Germline V gene lookup returns CDR1 MNHEY and CDR2 SMNVEV (reference sequence). This CDR3 region has 16 residues. The CDR3 DNA follows: TGTGCCAGCAGTTTCCAGGCTGGCTCTGAGGCCAACGTCCTGACTTTC. It is translated as CASSFQAGSEANVLTF.

On this clonotype itself: This may come from a read error, since a much larger clone is one base off. Given the absence of the conserved phenylalanine or tryptophan at the CDR3 end, a read error is likely. The genes are TRBV7-3 and TRBJ2-2; 9 positions agree with TRBD2. The CDR3 loop spans 17 amino acids. After removal of 3 bases from V and 3 bases from J, the junction contained 8 bases not matched to a gene. CDR1 and CDR2 (germline): SGHTA, FQGTGA. CDR3 sequence (DNA): TGTGCCAGCAGCTTGGGAGTAGCGGGAGTTTACACCGGGGAGCTGTTTTTA. This codes for CASSLGVAGVYTGELFL.

The sample holds many counts of this clonotype. This sequence joins TRBV6-1 and TRBJ2-1; 9 bases are shared with TRBD2. Germline loops: CDR1 MNHNS, CDR2 SASEGT. V dropped 7 bases and J dropped 6; count of bases not matched to a gene: 10. The CDR3 loop spans 15 amino acids. The CDR3 region is CASNLGLAFSNEQFF. The CDR3 DNA reads as TGTGCCAGCAATTTGGGACTAGCCTTTTCCAATGAGCAGTTCTTC.

The chain uses TRBV3-1 and TRBJ1-2; D is unclear. Germline V gives CDR1 LGHDT, CDR2 YNNKEL (reference sequence). This CDR3 has 15 amino acids. Trimming left V 4 bases short and J 8 bases short, with 20 bases between. The CDR3 sequence: CASSPLNPGRRGYTF. The DNA for the CDR3 is TGTGCCAGCAGCCCTTTAAATCCAGGCCGCCGGGGCTACACCTTC.

The chain combines TRBV7-9 with TRBJ2-7; 7 nucleotides line up with TRBD1. J was trimmed by 3 bases and V by 4 bases; bases with no gene match: 6. Germline CDR1 is SEHNR and CDR2 is FQNEAQ (reference sequence). The CDR3 loop spans 14 amino acids. Here the CDR3 DNA reads TGTGCCAGCAGCTCTGGACAGGTGTACTACGAGCAGTACTTC. Its protein product is CASSSGQVYYEQYF.

The table lists this clonotype with many counts. CDR3 nucleotide sequence: TGTGCCAGCAGCCAAGATCTGGGGCAACCAGGGGACATTCAGTACTTC. This encodes CASSQDLGQPGDIQYF. The chain carries TRBV3-1 and TRBJ2-4; perhaps TRBD1 as D (6 bases). Germline lookup yields CDR1 LGHDT and CDR2 YNNKEL (reference sequence). Trimming removed 0 bases from V and 8 bases from J, with 17 bases in between. The CDR3 sequence is 16 residues long.

This clonotype was detected only a few times. CDR3 residues: CASSSPGSGPGETQYF. The DNA of the CDR3 is TGTGCCAGCAGTTCCCCCGGTAGCGGTCCGGGAGAGACCCAGTACTTC. V and J are TRBV28 and TRBJ2-5; the D gene is possibly TRBD2 (6 bases). The CDR3 loop spans 16 amino acids. Germline V gene lookup returns CDR1 MDHEN and CDR2 SYDVKM. V shed 4 bases and J shed 4 bases, with 19 bases lying between them.

This clonotype was found a few times. V is TRBV29-1 and J is TRBJ2-3, with TRBD1 as a possible D gene (5 bases). CDR1 and CDR2 (germline): SQVTM, ANQGSEA. The CDR3 spans 12 residues. With 7 bases removed from V and 2 bases from J, the gap between germline ends came to 10 bases. CDR3 DNA: TGCAGCGCTGCGACAGTCACAGATACGCAGTATTTT. Translated: CSAATVTDTQYF.

CDR3: CAINDQGWDGYTF. The DNA of the CDR3 is TGTGCCATCAACGACCAAGGATGGGATGGCTACACCTTC. The chain carries TRBV10-3 and TRBJ1-2, with D unresolved. Trimming left V 7 bases short and J 6 bases short, with 15 bases between. The CDR3 runs 13 residues. Per the germline V gene, CDR1 is ENHRY and CDR2 is SYGVKD.